Described below is a single T cell receptor beta chain sequence and its context. These data are taken from a study of blood T cell repertoires in COVID-19. Study overall: In each case, the material was cDNA or gDNA derived from T cells, B-cell-depleted T cells, or PBMCs.

The CDR3 runs to 14 residues. Unmatched junction bases numbered 5, after V lost 5 bases and J lost 4 bases. Looked up from germline, CDR1 is MNHEY and CDR2 is SVGEGT. TCRdb's copy holds only in-frame clones and misses some; the assay was immunoSEQ multiplex PCR. Of around 140,000 clones detected, more than 60% appear once; the ten largest clones hold around 2%. The source is a woman aged 70-85 years with acute or convalescent COVID-19. The specimen sequenced was peripheral blood. The rearrangement uses TRBV6-2 or TRBV6-3 and TRBJ2-3, with 8 bases lining up with TRBD2. The CDR3 DNA reads TGTGCCAGCAGTCCCGGGGGGGCCTCAGATACGCAGTATTTT. Translated: CASSPGGASDTQYF.